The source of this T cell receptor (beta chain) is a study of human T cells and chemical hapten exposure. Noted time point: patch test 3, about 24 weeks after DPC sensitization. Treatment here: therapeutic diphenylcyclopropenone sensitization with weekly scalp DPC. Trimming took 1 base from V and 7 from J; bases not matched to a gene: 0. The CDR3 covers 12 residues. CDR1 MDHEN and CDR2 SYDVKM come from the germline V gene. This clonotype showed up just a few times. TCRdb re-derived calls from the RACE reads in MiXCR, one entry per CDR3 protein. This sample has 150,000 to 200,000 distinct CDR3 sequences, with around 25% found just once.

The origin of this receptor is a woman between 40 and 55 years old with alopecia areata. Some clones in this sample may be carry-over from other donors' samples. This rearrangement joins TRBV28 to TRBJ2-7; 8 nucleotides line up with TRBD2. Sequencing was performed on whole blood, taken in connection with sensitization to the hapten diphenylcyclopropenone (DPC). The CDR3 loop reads CASSLLAGEQYF. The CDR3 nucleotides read TGTGCCAGCAGTTTATTAGCGGGGGAGCAGTACTTC.